This TCR beta chain emerged from a study of naive and memory T cell subsets (dated by TCRdb to about 2017). With respect to the entire study: The study applied an open-source, UMI-based TCR alpha and beta sequencing pipeline to sorted naive and memory peripheral blood T cell subsets. RNA was DNase-treated and reverse transcribed with TCR constant-region primers, mostly using SuperScript III. Complete agreement was observed between the functional CMV T cell responses and the IgG serology results.

Study-level results and caveats: A clonotype was defined as a single alpha or beta chain sequence rather than as a paired alpha/beta receptor. RNA-based TCR counts may be affected by expression changes linked to T cell activation and differentiation. After error correction, only a single occurrence was seen for over 90% of naive TCR sequences, so much steeper abundance distributions were produced than in memory subsets. TCR abundance followed a power law whose exponent differed between naive and memory subsets but was consistent across the three individuals. In both CD4 and CD8 cells, going from naive through CM, EM and EMRA, the Gini index went up while Shannon and inverse Simpson diversity went down. Naive repertoires, especially CD8, contained a few larger clonotypes, possibly memory cells re-expressing CD45RA. The repertoire findings for the naive and memory subsets could not be validated against a ground truth, as none was available.

Library method: UMI-ligation and nested PCR. An equimolar mix of two oligonucleotides covering both TRBC1 and TRBC2 was used as the beta constant-region primer. Four rounds of PCR, combining the SP2 primer with nested alpha and beta constant-region primers, were used to amplify the ligated cDNA. A single-stranded oligonucleotide containing the SP2 primer and a 12-nucleotide UMI was joined to the 3' end of the cDNA by T4 RNA ligase 1. The ligation reaction was kept at 16 degrees C for roughly 18-25 hours. PCR2 was usually performed as a SYBR Green qPCR and halted at a preset threshold so that over-amplification would not occur. Every purification after the first one was done using Agencourt AMPure XP magnetic beads. Library amounts were measured by Qubit and library quality was assessed on a TapeStation, where the main peak was expected at around 650 bp. Pooled libraries were sequenced on an Illumina MiSeq with v2 2x251 paired-end kits, typically giving roughly 1-2.3 million reads per sample. Each sample's library went into the pool at about 4.2 nM, and 5-7% PhiX was added to help with cluster recognition. In the source study's methods: Decombinator assigned V and J genes to Demultiplexor-processed FASTQ reads by tag matching, allowing a single base-pair mismatch. Collapsinator relied on UMIs to fix sequencing errors as well as frequency errors caused by PCR heterogeneity. CDR3Translator translated TCRs and extracted CDR3s from the conserved cysteine to the FGXG phenylalanine, flagging non-productive sequences. Gini, Shannon entropy and inverse Simpson indices were calculated on repertoires subsampled to equal numbers of UMI-defined TCRs. Within the linear range, a power law was fitted by maximum likelihood to the distributions of clonotype abundance. For one naive CD8 sample, the pipeline and MIGEC produced similar UMI counts, unique TCR numbers and clonal distributions. In one analysis, naive TCRs also found in any memory subset of the same donor were removed from the naive repertoire. A set of 6,000 to 8,000 CMV-associated CDR3 sequences, compiled from VDJdb and a published dataset, was used to search the repertoires. TCRdb reran the public reads through fastp at Q25 and MiXCR, keeping productive beta chains. CDR3 protein sequences are deduplicated, and each keeps its most common genes and DNA. These V and J calls originate from TCRdb's pipeline instead of the authors' own analysis. This sample gives approximately 150,000 distinct CDR3 sequences in total; about 20% of them show up just once. About 0.57% of the sample is held by the ten biggest clonotypes.

Separate amplification of TCR alpha and beta chain libraries was performed from the second PCR step onward. To determine each donor's CMV status, fresh PBMCs were stimulated overnight with CMV viral lysate, and IFNgamma production from CD4+ T cells was then assessed. Using Miltenyi beads, CD4 T cells were first positively selected, and CD8 T cells were then positively selected from the CD4-negative fraction. Cells were stained for CD3, CD4, CD8, CD45RA, CD27 and a live/dead dye and were sorted on a BD Aria II into four subsets based on CD45RA and CD27. A few healthy volunteers provided blood, and the blood of each volunteer was split into CD4 and CD8 T cells and then into four differentiation subsets. Roughly 120 ml of peripheral blood was collected from each donor, and PBMC were isolated by Ficoll-Paque PLUS density-gradient centrifugation. After sorting, cells were lysed in RLT buffer, RNA was extracted using a Qiagen RNeasy kit, and the extracted RNA was stored at -80 degrees C.

This clonotype was detected a few times. Its antigen target is currently unknown. Qualities for individual bases were not recorded, and no much larger clone is one base off. The V and J ends are trimmed by 3 bases and 5 bases, leaving 11 bases between them. The CDR3 numbers 13 residues from cysteine through phenylalanine. Just CDR3 DNA is preserved here, 39 bases in frame from base 1. Recombination connected TRBV12-3 or TRBV12-4 to TRBJ2-7; the D gene identity is not certain. This TCR came from a human donor in good health. Sequencing used naive CD8+ T cells from blood. Reading the label with the study, this specimen's cell subset or site is: naive T cells, CD45RA high CD27+. The bases are TGTGCCAGCAGTTTTGTCAGGCCGGACGAGCAGTACTTC. This gives the protein CASSFVRPDEQYF.